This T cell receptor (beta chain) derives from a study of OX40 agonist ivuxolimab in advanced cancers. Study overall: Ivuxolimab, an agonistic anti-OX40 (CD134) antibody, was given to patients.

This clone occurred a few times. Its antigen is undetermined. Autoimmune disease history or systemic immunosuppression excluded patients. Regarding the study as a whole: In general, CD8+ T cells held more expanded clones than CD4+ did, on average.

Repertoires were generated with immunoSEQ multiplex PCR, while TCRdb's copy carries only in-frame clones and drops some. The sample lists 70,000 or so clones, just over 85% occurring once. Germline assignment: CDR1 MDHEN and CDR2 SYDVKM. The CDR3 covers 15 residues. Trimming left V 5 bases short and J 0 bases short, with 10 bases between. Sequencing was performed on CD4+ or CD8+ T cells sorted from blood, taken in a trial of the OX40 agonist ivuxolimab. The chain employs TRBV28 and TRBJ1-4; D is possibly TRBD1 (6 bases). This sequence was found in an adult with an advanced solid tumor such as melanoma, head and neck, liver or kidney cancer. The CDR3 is CASSGGGATNEKLFF. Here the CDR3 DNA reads TGTGCCAGCAGTGGGGGCGGGGCAACTAATGAAAAACTGTTTTTT.